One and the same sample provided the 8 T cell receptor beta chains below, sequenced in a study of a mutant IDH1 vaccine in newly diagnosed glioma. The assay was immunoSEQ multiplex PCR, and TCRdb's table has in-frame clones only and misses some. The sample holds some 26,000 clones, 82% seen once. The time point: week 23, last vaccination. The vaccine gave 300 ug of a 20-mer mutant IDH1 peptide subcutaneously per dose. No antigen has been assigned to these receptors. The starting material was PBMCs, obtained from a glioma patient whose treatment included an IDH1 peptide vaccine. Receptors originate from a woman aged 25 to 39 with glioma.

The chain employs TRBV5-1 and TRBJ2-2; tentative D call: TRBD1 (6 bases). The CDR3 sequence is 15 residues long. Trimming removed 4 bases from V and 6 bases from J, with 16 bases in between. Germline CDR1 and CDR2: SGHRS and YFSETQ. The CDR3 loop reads CASSILQQGPGELFF. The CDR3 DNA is TGCGCCAGCAGCATCCTCCAACAGGGCCCCGGGGAGCTGTTTTTT.

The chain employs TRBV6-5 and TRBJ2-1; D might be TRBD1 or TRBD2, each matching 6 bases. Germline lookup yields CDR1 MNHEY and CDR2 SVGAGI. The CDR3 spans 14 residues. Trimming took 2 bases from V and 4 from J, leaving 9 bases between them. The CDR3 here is CASSYRRGYNEQFF. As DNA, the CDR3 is TGTGCCAGCAGTTACCGGAGGGGGTACAATGAGCAGTTCTTC.

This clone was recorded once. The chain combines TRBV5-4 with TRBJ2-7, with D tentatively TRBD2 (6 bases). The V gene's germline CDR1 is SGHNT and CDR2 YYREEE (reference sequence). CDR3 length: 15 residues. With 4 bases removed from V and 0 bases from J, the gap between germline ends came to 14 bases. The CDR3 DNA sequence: TGTGCCAGCAGCCCTGACTACGGGGGCTCCTACGAGCAGTACTTC. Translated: CASSPDYGGSYEQYF.

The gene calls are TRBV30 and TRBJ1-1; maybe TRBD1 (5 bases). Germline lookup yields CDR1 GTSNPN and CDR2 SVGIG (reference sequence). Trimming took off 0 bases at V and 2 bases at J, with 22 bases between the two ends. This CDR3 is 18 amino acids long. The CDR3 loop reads CAWSVLMTANTQNTEAFF. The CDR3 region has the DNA TGTGCCTGGAGTGTACTAATGACAGCAAATACCCAAAACACTGAAGCTTTCTTT.

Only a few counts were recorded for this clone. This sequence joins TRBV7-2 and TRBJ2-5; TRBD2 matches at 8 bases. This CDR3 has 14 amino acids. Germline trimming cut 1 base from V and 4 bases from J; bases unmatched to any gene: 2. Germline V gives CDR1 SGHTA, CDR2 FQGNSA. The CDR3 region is CASSLVAGGETQYF. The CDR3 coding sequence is TGTGCCAGCAGCTTAGTGGCGGGGGGAGAGACCCAGTACTTC.

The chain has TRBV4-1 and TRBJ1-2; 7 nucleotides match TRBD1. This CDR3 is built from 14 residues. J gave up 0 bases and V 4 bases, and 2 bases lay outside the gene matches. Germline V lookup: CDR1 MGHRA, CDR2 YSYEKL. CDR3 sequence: CASSLRGANYGYTF. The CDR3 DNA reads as TGCGCCAGCAGCCTCAGGGGGGCTAACTATGGCTACACCTTC.

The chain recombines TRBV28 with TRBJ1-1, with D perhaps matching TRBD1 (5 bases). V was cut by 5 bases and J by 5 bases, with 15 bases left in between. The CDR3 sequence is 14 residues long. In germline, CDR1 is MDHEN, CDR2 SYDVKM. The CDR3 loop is CASSRTEGRTEAFF. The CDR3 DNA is TGTGCCAGCAGTCGGACGGAGGGGAGGACTGAAGCTTTCTTT.

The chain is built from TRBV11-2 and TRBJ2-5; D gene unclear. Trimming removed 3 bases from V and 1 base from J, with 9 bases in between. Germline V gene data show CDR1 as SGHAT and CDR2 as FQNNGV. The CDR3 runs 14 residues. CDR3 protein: CASSLTSAQETQYF. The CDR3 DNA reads TGTGCCAGCAGCTTGACATCCGCCCAAGAGACCCAGTACTTC.